Listed below are T cell receptor beta chains from one sample, sequenced in a study of shared clonotypes between healthy human individuals. The data were produced by immunoSEQ multiplex PCR, yet TCRdb's version contains in-frame clones alone and is incomplete. The sample yields roughly 2,000,000 clones, roughly 95% seen once. Sequencing was done on a sample of naive CD8+ T cells sorted from blood. The receptors were sampled from a young man in good health. CDR3s include the opening cysteine and the closing phenylalanine or tryptophan. D genes are given only for firm matches.

TRBV7-8	NA	TRBJ1-4	CASSSPGFNEKLFF
TRBV5-1	NA	TRBJ2-7	CASKTGGGSSYEQYF
TRBV5-4	NA	TRBJ1-1	CASSLTGNTEAFF
TRBV6-6	NA	TRBJ2-7	CASSYSTPGYEQYF
TRBV29-1	NA	TRBJ2-6	CSVDGTGANVLTF
TRBV4-1	NA	TRBJ1-2	CASSQDTGDYGYTF
TRBV11-2	TRBD2	TRBJ2-3	CASSPATSGGHTQYF
TRBV13	NA	TRBJ2-2	CASSLRGTGELFF
TRBV6-5	TRBD1	TRBJ1-2	CASRVGGSYGYTF
TRBV2	NA	TRBJ2-1	CASSGMAEQFF
TRBV15	NA	TRBJ2-1	CAPNRGFFNYNEQFF
TRBV7-2	TRBD2	TRBJ2-1	CASSDLLAGVENEQFF
TRBV2	TRBD1	TRBJ2-1	CASSGGTGAYNEQFF
TRBV19	NA	TRBJ1-5	CASSTLGQSNQPQHF
TRBV10-1	TRBD2	TRBJ2-7	CASSDPPSGVDEQYF
TRBV6-5	NA	TRBJ1-1	CASSYSRLIGDVFF
TRBV4-3	TRBD2	TRBJ2-3	CASSPRTSATDTQYF
TRBV5-4	NA	TRBJ2-7	CASSFSGATDEQYF
TRBV4-1	TRBD2	TRBJ2-1	CASSQVGPTSGSNQFF
TRBV29-1	NA	TRBJ2-2	CSVIGGDTGELFF
TRBV10-2	NA	TRBJ2-1	CASTVASSYNEQFF
TRBV25-1	NA	TRBJ1-4	CASSEVLPATNEKLFF